A selection of T cell receptor beta chains follows, all from one sample in a study of blood T cell repertoires in COVID-19. The table came from immunoSEQ multiplex PCR; TCRdb's copy has only in-frame clones and leaves some out. The sample includes tens of thousands of clones, 65% to 80% of them seen just once. Sequences were obtained from peripheral blood. The receptor source for this set is a man between 65 and 85 years old with acute or convalescent COVID-19. Both conserved end residues are part of each CDR3. The D gene is left open where the match is weak. Clone size, where shown, is once, few, many, or a class for clones that have expanded.

16	TRBV7-2	TRBJ1-3	NA	NA	CASSSPRRSSGNTIYF	TGTGCCAGCAGCTCCCCCCGACGGAGCTCTGGAAACACCATATATTTT
13	TRBV12-3/TRBV12-4	TRBJ1-2	NA	NA	CASSTGGARGYTF	TGTGCCAGCAGTACTGGGGGGGCGAGGGGCTACACCTTC
16	TRBV28	TRBJ1-6	NA	TRBD1	CASSPPAQGGLGPLHF	TGTGCCAGCAGTCCCCCAGCGCAGGGGGGCTTGGGTCCCCTCCACTTT
11	TRBV18	TRBJ1-1	NA	NA	CASSLDFEAFF	TGTGCCAGCTCACTAGACTTCGAAGCTTTCTTT
13	TRBV10-1	TRBJ1-2	NA	NA	CASSDGINYGYTF	TGCGCCAGCAGTGACGGGATTAACTATGGCTACACCTTC
13	TRBV5-6	TRBJ2-7	NA	NA	CASSLRGTYEQYF	TGTGCCAGCAGCTTGCGCGGCACCTACGAGCAGTACTTC
15	TRBV10-3	TRBJ1-1	NA	NA	CAISEPERGGVEAFF	TGTGCCATCAGTGAGCCCGAACGGGGTGGCGTTGAAGCTTTCTTT
13	TRBV27	TRBJ2-5	NA	TRBD2	CASRTSGGQTQYF	TGTGCCAGCAGGACTAGCGGGGGGCAGACCCAGTACTTC
13	TRBV2	TRBJ1-1	NA	NA	CASSGARNTEAFF	TGTGCCAGCAGTGGGGCCCGAAACACTGAAGCTTTCTTT
14	TRBV2	TRBJ2-5	NA	TRBD2	CASKASGIQETQYF	TGTGCCAGCAAGGCTAGCGGAATACAAGAGACCCAGTACTTC
16	TRBV24-1	TRBJ2-1	NA	TRBD2	CATSASTSGGGNEQFF	TGTGCCACCAGCGCCTCGACTAGCGGGGGTGGGAATGAGCAGTTCTTC
14	TRBV2	TRBJ2-5	NA	TRBD1	CASSEGTGPETQYF	TGTGCCAGCAGTGAAGGGACAGGGCCAGAGACCCAGTACTTC
15	TRBV2	TRBJ2-3	NA	TRBD2	CASSGLAGTTDTQYF	TGTGCCAGCAGTGGACTAGCGGGGACCACAGATACGCAGTATTTT
14	TRBV9	TRBJ2-1	NA	TRBD2	CASSVTSGVGEQFF	TGTGCCAGCAGCGTCACTAGCGGGGTAGGTGAGCAGTTCTTC
13	TRBV7-3	TRBJ1-1	NA	NA	CASSLQGNTEAFF	TGTGCCAGCAGCTTACAGGGGAACACTGAAGCTTTCTTT
15	TRBV7-2	TRBJ2-5	NA	TRBD2	CASSLAGLVEETQYF	TGTGCCAGCAGCTTGGCGGGACTAGTGGAAGAGACCCAGTACTTC
11	TRBV6-5	TRBJ1-2	once	NA	CASQRDFGYTF	TGTGCCAGCCAACGGGATTTTGGCTACACCTTC
15	TRBV3-1/TRBV3-2	TRBJ1-2	NA	NA	CASSSGGVGNYGYTF	TGTGCCAGCAGTAGCGGGGGGGTTGGAAACTATGGCTACACCTTC
14	TRBV27	TRBJ1-2	NA	NA	CASSLSRGYYGYTF	TGTGCCAGCAGTTTATCTCGGGGATACTATGGCTACACCTTC
13	TRBV3-1/TRBV3-2	TRBJ1-2	NA	NA	CASSPPGRYGYTF	TGTGCCAGCAGCCCCCCAGGGAGGTATGGCTACACCTTC
13	TRBV6-5	TRBJ1-5	NA	NA	CASCKSPNQPQHF	TGTGCCAGCTGTAAAAGCCCCAATCAGCCCCAGCATTTT
13	TRBV12-3/TRBV12-4	TRBJ2-7	few	TRBD1	CASSPSTGVEQYF	TGTGCCAGCAGTCCTTCGACAGGGGTCGAGCAGTACTTC
16	TRBV11-2	TRBJ1-2	NA	TRBD1	CASSLDLGQGGYGYTF	TGTGCCAGCAGCTTAGATTTGGGACAGGGGGGTTATGGCTACACCTTC
10	TRBV2	TRBJ2-1	NA	NA	CASGHNEQFF	TGTGCCAGCGGGCACAATGAGCAGTTCTTC
14	TRBV5-4	TRBJ2-5	NA	NA	CASSLSSSYETQYF	TGTGCCAGCAGCTTGTCCTCTAGCTATGAGACCCAGTACTTC
14	TRBV5-1	TRBJ2-3	few	TRBD1	CASSSGQGVDTQYF	TGCGCCAGCAGCAGCGGACAGGGGGTAGATACGCAGTATTTT
12	TRBV5-4	TRBJ2-2	NA	NA	CASSLQAGELFF	TGTGCCAGCAGCCTGCAGGCCGGGGAGCTGTTTTTT
14	TRBV30	TRBJ2-1	NA	NA	CAWRRPPEVNEQFF	TGTGCCTGGCGTAGGCCCCCGGAGGTTAATGAGCAGTTCTTC
15	TRBV5-1	TRBJ1-3	NA	TRBD1	CASSVPRDRGNTIYF	TGCGCCAGCAGCGTACCCCGGGACAGAGGAAACACCATATATTTT
15	TRBV15	TRBJ2-1	few	NA	CATSRVRESVNEQFF	TGTGCCACCAGCAGAGTCCGGGAATCCGTCAATGAGCAGTTCTTC
14	TRBV19	TRBJ2-3	NA	TRBD1	CASSGTVSTDTQYF	TGTGCCAGTAGCGGGACAGTTAGCACAGATACGCAGTATTTT
16	TRBV29-1	TRBJ2-3	NA	TRBD1	CSGTPGQGIQPDTQYF	TGCAGCGGAACCCCGGGACAGGGAATTCAACCAGATACGCAGTATTTT
11	TRBV29-1	TRBJ1-2	NA	NA	CSAWGGKGYTF	TGCAGCGCCTGGGGGGGCAAAGGCTACACCTTC
15	TRBV5-6	TRBJ2-3	NA	TRBD1	CASSLVGQGGDTQYF	TGTGCCAGCAGCTTGGTGGGACAGGGAGGAGATACGCAGTATTTT
16	TRBV23-1	TRBJ1-5	NA	TRBD1	CASRGTGGNSNQPQHF	TGCGCCAGCAGAGGGACAGGGGGAAATAGCAATCAGCCCCAGCATTTT
15	TRBV6-5	TRBJ1-1	NA	NA	CASSRFLGREGEAFF	TGTGCCAGCAGCCGATTCCTGGGAAGGGAGGGTGAAGCTTTCTTT
17	TRBV10-3	TRBJ1-5	NA	TRBD1	CAISEPDREDGNQPQHF	TGTGCCATCAGTGAGCCAGACAGGGAGGACGGCAATCAGCCCCAGCATTTT
14	TRBV7-9	TRBJ1-1	once	NA	CASSSQGGLPEAFF	TGTGCCAGCAGTTCACAGGGCGGGTTGCCTGAAGCTTTCTTT
14	TRBV19	TRBJ2-5	NA	NA	CASSIRVHQETQYF	TGTGCCAGTAGTATCAGGGTACACCAAGAGACCCAGTACTTC
17	TRBV24-1	TRBJ2-2	NA	TRBD2	CATSALGLAGVTGELFF	TGTGCCACCAGTGCGCTGGGACTAGCGGGGGTTACCGGGGAGCTGTTTTTT
13	TRBV10-1	TRBJ1-1	NA	NA	CASSVKPNTEAFF	TGCGCCAGCAGTGTTAAGCCTAACACTGAAGCTTTCTTT
15	TRBV27	TRBJ2-4	NA	TRBD1	CASSDRETAKNIQYF	TGTGCCAGCAGCGACAGGGAGACCGCCAAAAACATTCAGTACTTC
15	TRBV2	TRBJ1-6	NA	TRBD1	CASSDWTGYNSPLHF	TGTGCCAGCAGTGATTGGACAGGGTATAATTCACCCCTCCACTTT